The rows below give T cell receptor beta chains drawn from one sample of a study of control samples from healthy donors and cancer patients. The data were produced by immunoSEQ multiplex PCR, yet TCRdb's version contains in-frame clones alone and is incomplete. This table holds around 40,000 clones, around 93% found once. Sequenced sample: PBMCs. These receptor sequences come from a woman aged 35 to 49 with head and neck cancer. Each CDR3 is given with its conserved first and last residue. D genes are given only for firm matches.

v_call d_call cdr3_aa
TRBV6-5 - CASSRGGETHEQFF
TRBV5-1 TRBD1 CASSLAGQNSPLHF
TRBV5-1 - CASSLVASSFGTDTQYF
TRBV27 - CASSWSSGANVLTF
TRBV5-4 TRBD2 CASSFTSGGYNEQFF
TRBV30 TRBD1 CARQGASNYGYTF
TRBV5-8 - CASSFVPSQRGYTF
TRBV10-1 - CASSPTAYEQYF
TRBV5-5 - CASSLVSGGQETQYF
TRBV5-5 - CASSFVARTDTQYF
TRBV19 - CASSIQRAGEAFF
TRBV29-1 - CSVRGLKDGYTF
TRBV27 - CASSLSSPRSSYEQYF
TRBV21-1 - CASSKVGTTSYGYTF
TRBV20-1 - CSASTLWGSMNTEAFF
TRBV11-2 - CASSSRTARNTEAFF
TRBV7-9 - CASSFSTNYGYTF
TRBV4-1 TRBD1 CASSSGQAYNEQFF
TRBV15 TRBD2 CATTIKGGRFETQYF
TRBV6-5 - CASSRTGNEQFF
TRBV28 TRBD1 CASSLGGRGRHSFGYTF
TRBV30 - CARPSSVYGYTF
TRBV7-3 - CASSTTSEETQYF
TRBV4-2 - CASSPQVGSGANVLTF
TRBV5-8 - CASSLGQNSGNTIYF
TRBV14 - CASSQDNTLALPFYEQYF
TRBV6-5 - CASRDSLYEQYF
TRBV7-6 - CASSLSEKEDQPQHF
TRBV3-1/TRBV3-2 - CASSLGQQYEAFF
TRBV7-2 - CASSLGGRNTQYF
TRBV6-5 - CASRDRSSYNEQFF
TRBV19 - CASSPTENRVIYGYTF
TRBV7-9 - CASSARNTGELFF
TRBV30 - CAWSVRAAYGYTF
TRBV2 TRBD1 CASSVDRGNQPQHF
TRBV5-1 - CASSVTPRGSGELFF
TRBV6-5 - CASGVRGGSSYEQYF
TRBV7-6 - CASSRGTSATDTQYF
TRBV24-1 TRBD1 CATSEPGQGKDGYTF
TRBV11-2 TRBD2 CASSPSGGRGLEQYF
TRBV19 TRBD1 CASSRTGGYEQYF
TRBV6-4 TRBD1 CASSDGTGDTGELFF
TRBV3-1/TRBV3-2 TRBD2 CASSLPQAGGGWETQYF
TRBV3-1/TRBV3-2 - CASSQDEPGWEAFF
TRBV5-6 - CASSRSLHPFYGYTF
TRBV10-3 - CATMGSSYNEQFF
TRBV15 TRBD1 CATSIGTGISEAFF
TRBV28 - CASSLGPSYEQYF